The 32 T cell receptor beta chains below come from one sample, sequenced in a study of radiation and T cells in renal cell carcinoma (dated by TCRdb to 2019 to 2021). The library was obtained by the immunoSEQ multiplex PCR assay. Here the immuneACCESS table is served through TCRdb, limited to in-frame sequences with V and J called. Missing clones are a known gap in these copies; in checked studies unresolved V genes cover under half, and the rest lacks a known reason. This sample comprises about 95,000 clones, 65% to 90% of them detected only once. The ten biggest clones cover approximately 8% of the sample. This sample's time point label indicates: baseline pretreatment blood. In the paper's terms, the treatment or condition label means: 15 Gy SBRT to primary tumor, nephrectomy 4 weeks later. The material sequenced was blood, taken from a patient whose treatment included radiotherapy and nephrectomy. The receptors shown here come from a man in his forties or fifties with renal cell carcinoma.

This clone was counted between two and nine times. The gene calls are TRBV5-1 and TRBJ1-1; tentatively, D is TRBD1 (5 bases). Per germline, CDR1 SGHRS and CDR2 YFSETQ. CDR3 size: 15 residues. The V end lost 2 bases, the J end lost 1 base, and 12 bases lay between the germline ends. This CDR3 reads CASSFGSQGNTEAFF. The CDR3 DNA reads TGCGCCAGCAGCTTTGGGTCTCAGGGGAACACTGAAGCTTTCTTT.

This clone has just a few counts. The chain recombines TRBV2 with TRBJ1-1, with unresolved D. This CDR3 comprises 11 residues. Germline CDR1 SNHLY, CDR2 FYNNEI. Trimming stripped 1 base from V and 6 bases from J, with 3 bases between. The CDR3 nucleotides read TGTGCCAGCAGTGAAGGGCCTGAAGCTTTCTTT. This translates into CASSEGPEAFF.

V and J are TRBV23-1 and TRBJ2-3; 7 bases match TRBD1. TRBV23-1 is classed as an ORF, of uncertain function. V lost 0 bases to trimming and J lost 4 bases; unmatched junction nucleotides: 13. The CDR3 loop spans 18 amino acids. This CDR3 is CASSQSRGLKKVPDTQYF. The CDR3 nucleotides read TGCGCCAGCAGTCAATCTAGGGGGCTCAAAAAAGTTCCAGATACGCAGTATTTT.

The chain links TRBV14 to TRBJ1-1; D perhaps matches TRBD1 (6 bases). Germline lookup yields CDR1 SGHDN and CDR2 FVKESK. Trimming shortened V by 1 base and J by 1 base, and 13 bases separated the two germline ends. CDR3 size: 16 residues. This CDR3 reads CASSQGWGRANTEAFF. CDR3 DNA sequence: TGTGCCAGCAGCCAAGGGTGGGGGCGCGCGAACACTGAAGCTTTCTTT.

The chain joins TRBV15 to TRBJ1-3, with D unresolved. CDR3 length: 16 amino acids. Between the trimmed V and J ends, which lost 2 bases and 0 bases, there was a span of 11 bases. The germline CDR1 and CDR2 sequences are LNHNV and YYDKDF (reference sequence). CDR3 in DNA: TGTGCCACCAGCAGACCCTCGATCCTCTCTGGAAACACCATATATTTT. Protein product: CATSRPSILSGNTIYF.

This clone is medium-sized by share. The chain links TRBV19 to TRBJ2-1, with 9 bases that match TRBD2. J was trimmed by 7 bases and V by 7 bases; bases with no gene match: 8. Germline loops: CDR1 LNHDA, CDR2 SQIVND (reference sequence). The CDR3 totals 14 residues. The CDR3 DNA follows: TGTGCCAGTAAAGCTAGCGGGGAAAATAATGAGCAGTTCTTC. Residues: CASKASGENNEQFF.

This sequence joins TRBV19 and TRBJ1-5; D possibly corresponds to TRBD1 (5 bases). Germline CDR1 LNHDA, CDR2 SQIVND (reference sequence). Between the trimmed V and J ends, which lost 8 bases and 1 base, there was a span of 15 bases. The CDR3 consists of 15 residues. CDR3 DNA: TGTGCCAGTCGAAGAGGGACGGTGAGCAATCAGCCCCAGCATTTT. This codes for CASRRGTVSNQPQHF.

As DNA, the CDR3 is TGTGCCAGCAGCTTATACGGGTCGGAGGAGACCCAGTACTTC. This gives the protein CASSLYGSEETQYF. The chain has TRBV7-3 and TRBJ2-5, with no clear D. V was pared by 2 bases and J by 5 bases, with 12 bases between. Per germline, CDR1 SGHTA and CDR2 FQGTGA. The CDR3 has 14 amino acids.

The rearrangement uses TRBV27 and TRBJ1-1; D is perhaps TRBD1 (6 bases). Looked up from germline, CDR1 is MNHEY and CDR2 is SMNVEV (reference sequence). The V end was cut by 5 bases, the J end by 2 bases, with 12 bases between. This CDR3 has 14 amino acids. This CDR3 reads CASSPWDKNTEAFF. CDR3 DNA sequence: TGTGCCAGCAGTCCGTGGGACAAAAACACTGAAGCTTTCTTT.

This chain connects TRBV11-2 to TRBJ2-7; weak D call: TRBD1 (6 bases). Germline CDR1 SGHAT, CDR2 FQNNGV. The CDR3 loop spans 15 amino acids. Trimming shortened V by 1 base and J by 2 bases, and 12 bases separated the two germline ends. The CDR3 here is CASSLAGTQTYEQYF. The CDR3 DNA is TGTGCCAGCAGCTTAGCGGGGACACAAACCTACGAGCAGTACTTC.

The chain couples TRBV27 to TRBJ1-5; possibly TRBD1 for D (5 bases). Trimming stripped 0 bases from V and 7 bases from J, with 13 bases between. Per the germline V gene, CDR1 is MNHEY and CDR2 is SMNVEV (reference sequence). CDR3 length equals 15 residues. The CDR3, as DNA: TGTGCCAGCAGTTTATCGATGGGGGGTTGGCAGCCCCAGCATTTT. Translating gives CASSLSMGGWQPQHF.

This chain uses TRBV7-9 with TRBJ2-1; a weak D match, TRBD2 (6 bases). Germline V lookup: CDR1 SEHNR, CDR2 FQNEAQ (reference sequence). V gave up 5 bases and J gave up 8 bases, with 16 bases separating them. This CDR3 contains 14 residues. The CDR3 DNA reads as TGTGCCAGCAGCCCCCAGACTAGAGGGGATGAGCAGTTCTTC. Amino acid sequence: CASSPQTRGDEQFF.

J is TRBJ2-5 and V is TRBV20-1; possibly TRBD2 for D (5 bases). The V gene lost 3 bases and the J gene lost 10 bases, with 12 bases spanning the gap. The germline CDR1 and CDR2 sequences are DFQATT and SNEGSKA (reference sequence). The CDR3 has 11 residues. CDR3 loop: CSARGSRGQYF. In DNA form, the CDR3 reads TGCAGTGCTAGGGGGTCTCGGGGCCAGTACTTC.

The chain is built from TRBV7-9 and TRBJ1-2; D perhaps matches TRBD1 (6 bases). Germline V gives CDR1 SEHNR, CDR2 FQNEAQ (reference sequence). The ends were cut back, 8 bases at V and 2 bases at J, with 12 bases in the middle. The CDR3 covers 13 residues. The chain's CDR3 is CASGKGVNYGYTF. CDR3 DNA: TGTGCCAGCGGGAAGGGGGTAAACTATGGCTACACCTTC.

As concerns this clone: Other DNA sequences in the sample encode the same CDR3. V and J are TRBV27 and TRBJ2-7, with 10 bases matching TRBD1. Germline V lookup: CDR1 MNHEY, CDR2 SMNVEV (reference sequence). The CDR3 extends over 19 amino acids. The ends lost 7 bases at V and 2 bases at J; junction bases unmatched: 20. CDR3 sequence reads: CASTLKGQGPQLQTYEQYF. CDR3 nucleotide sequence: TGTGCCAGCACCCTCAAGGGACAGGGGCCCCAATTACAGACCTACGAGCAGTACTTC.

V usage is TRBV5-1 and J usage is TRBJ2-7, with D tentatively TRBD1 or TRBD2 (6 bases each). Germline-derived CDR1 and CDR2 are SGHRS and YFSETQ. The CDR3 has 15 amino acids. The ends were cut back, 4 bases at V and 4 bases at J, with 18 bases in the middle. The CDR3, as DNA: TGCGCCAGCAGCCCCTTTGGGGGGCCTGGGTACGAGCAGTACTTC. Translation: CASSPFGGPGYEQYF.

The V and J genes are TRBV5-1 and TRBJ2-1; TRBD2 might be the D (7 bases). The V end was cut by 4 bases, the J end by 7 bases, with 15 bases between. The germline gives CDR1 SGHRS, CDR2 YFSETQ. This CDR3 spans 14 amino acids. CDR3 in DNA: TGCGCCAGCAGCCCCCTGAGGGGGGGGAATGAGCAGTTCTTC. As protein: CASSPLRGGNEQFF.

The chain is built from TRBV28 and TRBJ1-4; 9 nucleotides match TRBD1. Germline values: CDR1 MDHEN, CDR2 SYDVKM. The length of the CDR3 is 17 residues. The V segment lost 5 bases and the J segment 0 bases; nucleotides outside the gene matches: 7. CDR3 in DNA: TGTGCCAGCAGTCCAGGGACAGGGCCGGCAACTAATGAAAAACTGTTTTTT. This translates into CASSPGTGPATNEKLFF.

The chain has TRBV5-1 and TRBJ2-1; D uncertain. The V end was cut by 1 base, the J end by 5 bases, with 10 bases between. Germline assignment: CDR1 SGHRS and CDR2 YFSETQ. The CDR3 spans 14 residues. This CDR3 is CASSLTGENNEQFF. The CDR3 DNA follows: TGCGCCAGCAGCTTGACTGGAGAAAACAATGAGCAGTTCTTC.

This clone was observed a handful of times. The J gene is TRBJ1-2, the V gene TRBV30; D ambiguous. The germline gives CDR1 GTSNPN, CDR2 SVGIG (reference sequence). This CDR3 has 12 amino acids. Deletions cut 3 bases from V and 1 base from J, with 6 bases between. The CDR3 nucleotides read TGTGCCTGGAGGGAGCATAACTATGGCTACACCTTC. Translation gives CAWREHNYGYTF.

This chain links TRBV2 with TRBJ1-2; the match to TRBD1 covers 8 bases. The CDR3 consists of 13 residues. CDR1 and CDR2 (germline): SNHLY, FYNNEI. V lost 6 bases and J lost 4; bases outside the gene matches: 4. The CDR3 bases are TGTGCCAGCAGCGAGACAGGGGTCTATGGCTACACCTTC. Its protein product is CASSETGVYGYTF.

The table lists this clone with a count of one. J is TRBJ2-2 and V is TRBV11-3, with D unresolved. The V gene's germline CDR1 is SGHNT and CDR2 YENEEA. The CDR3 has 13 amino acids. Trimming shortened V by 0 bases and J by 6 bases, and 5 bases separated the two germline ends. As DNA, the CDR3 is TGTGCCAGCAGCTTAGAACGGCCCGGGGAGCTGTTTTTT. Its protein is CASSLERPGELFF. Filled out from reference TRBV11-3 and TRBJ2-2, the complete variable domain reads EAGVVQSPRYKIIEKKQPVAFWCNPISGHNTLYWYLQNLGQGPELLIRYENEEAVDDSQLPKDRFSAERLKGVDSTLKIQPAELGDSAVYLCASSLERPGELFFGEGSRLTVL.

In DNA, the CDR3 is TGTGCCATCAGTGGGGCAGGCAATCGAGGTGGAAACACCATATATTTT. It is translated as CAISGAGNRGGNTIYF. This chain links TRBV10-3 with TRBJ1-3, with D unclear. V dropped 4 bases and J dropped 3 bases, with 16 bases sitting between them. Germline values: CDR1 ENHRY, CDR2 SYGVKD. There are 16 residues in the CDR3.

This clone was counted only a few times. The CDR3 loop is CASGTSGYNEQFF. In DNA form, the CDR3 reads TGTGCCAGCGGCACTAGCGGGTACAATGAGCAGTTCTTC. This sequence joins TRBV6-5 and TRBJ2-1; 9 bases fit TRBD2. This CDR3 is 13 amino acids long. V was clipped by 8 bases and J by 4 bases; unmatched bases: 3. Per the germline V gene, CDR1 is MNHEY and CDR2 is SVGAGI.

V and J are TRBV25-1 and TRBJ2-7, with a weak D call TRBD2 (5 bases). CDR1 and CDR2 from the germline V gene are MGHDK and SYGVNS. This CDR3 region has 12 residues. V was cut by 6 bases and J by 4 bases, with 10 bases left in between. As DNA, the CDR3 is TGTGCCAGCAGCATACTAGGATACGAGCAGTACTTC. As protein: CASSILGYEQYF.

V usage is TRBV19 and J usage is TRBJ2-3, with D tentatively TRBD2 (6 bases). From germline, CDR1 is LNHDA and CDR2 SQIVND (reference sequence). Trimming removed 5 bases from V and 2 bases from J, with 14 bases in between. The CDR3 consists of 15 residues. CDR3 amino acids: CASSVGLEFTDTQYF. The CDR3 region has the DNA TGTGCCAGTAGTGTGGGACTCGAGTTCACAGATACGCAGTATTTT. The variable domain in full, completed from reference TRBV19 and TRBJ2-3, reads DGGITQSPKYLFRKEGQNVTLSCEQNLNHDAMYWYRQDPGQGLRLIYYSQIVNDFQKGDIAEGYSVSREKKESFPLTVTSAQKNPTAFYLCASSVGLEFTDTQYFGPGTRLTVL.

This sequence joins TRBV5-5 and TRBJ1-2, with 7 positions matching TRBD1. CDR3 size: 14 residues. Germline CDR1 and CDR2: SGHKS and YYEKEE (reference sequence). The ends lost 4 bases at V and 3 bases at J; junction bases unmatched: 6. This CDR3 is CASSKRDSYYGYTF. The CDR3 DNA is TGTGCCAGCAGCAAAAGGGACAGCTACTATGGCTACACCTTC.

The V and J genes are TRBV10-3 and TRBJ2-3, with a possible D match to TRBD2 (5 bases). V was trimmed by 10 bases and J by 0 bases, leaving 23 bases between them. Germline assignment: CDR1 ENHRY and CDR2 SYGVKD. This CDR3 is 17 amino acids long. Here the CDR3 DNA reads TGTGCCAGCCAGTTGCAGCGGCTAAGCACTAGCACAGATACGCAGTATTTT. It codes for CASQLQRLSTSTDTQYF.

This clone was counted only a few times. This chain joins TRBV7-9 and TRBJ1-6, with a tentative D call TRBD1 (6 bases). Trimming left V 0 bases short and J 15 bases short, with 12 bases between. This CDR3 contains 13 residues. CDR1 and CDR2 (germline): SEHNR, FQNEAQ (reference sequence). The chain's CDR3 is CASSLAVGAVLHF. The CDR3 region has the DNA TGTGCCAGCAGCTTAGCAGTGGGGGCTGTCCTCCACTTT. Using reference TRBV7-9 and TRBJ1-6 for the parts outside the CDR3, the full variable domain is DTGVSQNPRHKITKRGQNVTFRCDPISEHNRLYWYRQTLGQGPEFLTYFQNEAQLEKSRLLSDRFSAERPKGSFSTLEIQRTEQGDSAMYLCASSLAVGAVLHFGNGTRLTVT.

CDR3 nucleotides: TGTGCCAGCAGTGAAGTGTTAGCGGCCGAACGTGAGACCCAGTACTTC. It encodes CASSEVLAAERETQYF. The chain has TRBV2 and TRBJ2-5; tentatively, D is TRBD2 (6 bases). Trimming took 1 base from V and 5 from J, leaving 17 bases between them. Germline V lookup: CDR1 SNHLY, CDR2 FYNNEI. This CDR3 spans 16 amino acids. Using reference TRBV2 and TRBJ2-5 for the parts outside the CDR3, the full variable domain is EPEVTQTPSHQVTQMGQEVILRCVPISNHLYFYWYRQILGQKVEFLVSFYNNEISEKSEIFDDQFSVERPDGSNFTLKIRSTKLEDSAMYFCASSEVLAAERETQYFGPGTRLLVL.

This clone was seen a few times. The rearrangement links TRBV30 to TRBJ1-4; possible D gene TRBD1, 6 bases. Germline lookup yields CDR1 GTSNPN and CDR2 SVGIG (reference sequence). V was clipped by 4 bases and J by 5 bases, with 11 bases between them. This CDR3 comprises 13 residues. The CDR3 loop reads CAWKQGTNEKLFF. The CDR3 DNA reads as TGTGCCTGGAAGCAGGGGACCAATGAAAAACTGTTTTTT.

This chain links TRBV6-1 with TRBJ2-3; 7 nucleotides agree with TRBD2. Germline loops: CDR1 MNHNS, CDR2 SASEGT. This CDR3 has 15 amino acids. V shed 1 base, J shed 8 bases, and the junction held 9 bases outside the gene matches. This CDR3 is CASSEGRIGEGTQYF. The CDR3 nucleotides read TGTGCCAGCAGTGAAGGACGGATAGGGGAGGGTACGCAGTATTTT.